Presented here are 18 T cell receptor beta chains from one specimen sequenced in a study of blood T cell repertoires in COVID-19. The data were produced by immunoSEQ multiplex PCR, yet TCRdb's version contains in-frame clones alone and is incomplete. Altogether about 210,000 clones are present, 75% to 85% being singletons, with the ten largest covering 2% to 2.5%. Sample: peripheral blood. The receptors here all came from a man between 35 and 55 years old who had recovered from COVID-19.

This chain links TRBV24-1 with TRBJ1-3, with a possible D match to TRBD1 (5 bases). V gave up 7 bases and J gave up 0 bases, with 21 bases separating them. This CDR3 contains 18 residues. CDR1 KGHDR and CDR2 SFDVKD come from the germline V gene. For the CDR3, the DNA is TGTGCCACCAGGGCGGTTCCGGGGGGAGAGGGCTCTGGAAACACCATATATTTT. Amino acids: CATRAVPGGEGSGNTIYF.

This rearrangement joins TRBV29-1 to TRBJ2-3; 9 bases map to TRBD2. The CDR3 length is 16 residues. V gave up 4 bases and J gave up 3 bases; unmatched junction bases: 11. Germline lookup yields CDR1 SQVTM and CDR2 ANQGSEA. The CDR3 DNA is TGCAGCGTTGCTGGCGGGGGGGCCGGGGGAACAGATACGCAGTATTTT. Translated, it gives CSVAGGGAGGTDTQYF.

The rearrangement uses TRBV12-5 and TRBJ1-1; D is undetermined. The CDR3 is 13 amino acids. CDR1 and CDR2 (germline): LGHNT, FRNRAP. Trimming took off 2 bases at V and 5 bases at J, with 9 bases between the two ends. The CDR3 coding sequence is TGTGCTAGTGGTTTGCGCCGAGTGACTGAAGCTTTCTTT. Protein: CASGLRRVTEAFF.

Comment on this clone: This same CDR3 is encoded by further DNA sequences in the sample. The J gene is TRBJ2-1, the V gene TRBV12-3 or TRBV12-4; D gene ambiguous. Trimming removed 4 bases from V and 4 bases from J, with 2 bases in between. The CDR3 length is 11 residues. The DNA for the CDR3 is TGTGCCAGCAGTTCGTACAATGAGCAGTTCTTC. It yields the protein CASSSYNEQFF.

This clone was observed a few times. The rearrangement links TRBV30 to TRBJ2-5; 9 bases agree with TRBD1. This CDR3 region has 16 residues. Trimming at V came to 3 bases and at J to 4 bases, leaving 12 bases not matched to a gene. Germline CDR1 is GTSNPN and CDR2 is SVGIG (reference sequence). CDR3 sequence: CAWRGTGKFWGETQYF. In DNA form, the CDR3 reads TGTGCCTGGAGGGGGACAGGGAAATTTTGGGGAGAGACCCAGTACTTC.

The chain is built from TRBV5-8 and TRBJ1-4, with 10 bases fitting TRBD1. The CDR3 spans 14 residues. The J segment lost 7 bases and the V segment lost 6 bases, leaving 6 bases of the junction unmatched. The germline V gene encodes CDR1 SGHTS and CDR2 YDEGEE. The CDR3 DNA follows: TGTGCCAGCAAACAAAGGGACAGGGGTGAAAAACTGTTTTTT. It translates to CASKQRDRGEKLFF.

The CDR3 region has the DNA TGTGCCAGCAGTGAACTAGCGGGAGAAGGCGGCACAGATACGCAGTATTTT. Residues: CASSELAGEGGTDTQYF. The chain uses TRBV6-4 and TRBJ2-3, with 11 bases lining up with TRBD2. V shed 3 bases and J 1 base; nucleotides not matched to a gene: 6. CDR1 is MRHNA and CDR2 is SNTAGT in the germline V gene. CDR3 size: 17 residues.

This clone has ten or more counts. This chain links TRBV6-5 with TRBJ2-2, with D possibly TRBD1 on 5 matching bases. CDR3 size: 15 residues. V was shortened by 4 bases and J by 1 base, with 10 bases between the two germline ends. The germline CDR1 and CDR2 sequences are MNHEY and SVGAGI. The DNA for the CDR3 is TGTGCCAGCAGTTCCAGGACAAGGAACACCGGGGAGCTGTTTTTT. This sequence encodes CASSSRTRNTGELFF.

This sequence joins TRBV5-6 and TRBJ1-1; possible D gene TRBD1, 6 bases. Trimming pared 4 bases from V and 6 bases from J, leaving 10 bases between. The CDR3 covers 12 residues. Germline CDR1 reads SGHDT; CDR2 reads YYEEEE. The CDR3 loop reads CASSQTGPEAFF. Written as DNA, the CDR3 is TGTGCCAGCAGCCAAACAGGGCCTGAAGCTTTCTTT.

V is TRBV18 and J is TRBJ2-2; 7 bases are shared with TRBD2. The CDR3 spans 14 residues. J lost 5 bases, V lost 2 bases, and 2 bases had no gene match. Per germline, CDR1 KGHSH and CDR2 LQKENI. The CDR3 nucleotides read TGTGCCAGCTCACCAGCCGGGAGGACCGGGGAGCTGTTTTTT. It yields the protein CASSPAGRTGELFF.

This sequence joins TRBV7-8 and TRBJ2-7; TRBD1 matches 9 bases. The CDR3 extends over 14 amino acids. The V segment lost 3 bases and the J segment 4 bases; nucleotides outside the gene matches: 4. CDR1 and CDR2 (germline): SGHVS, FQNEAQ. In nucleotides, the CDR3 is TGTGCCAGCAGCTTTCAGGGACAGGGATACGAGCAGTACTTC. The encoded protein is CASSFQGQGYEQYF.

The chain couples TRBV7-2 to TRBJ1-2, with D maybe TRBD1 (5 bases). V dropped 1 base and J dropped 4 bases, with 10 bases sitting between them. The CDR3 length is 14 residues. Germline assignment: CDR1 SGHTA and CDR2 FQGNSA. The CDR3 DNA is TGTGCCAGCAGCTTAGGACAAAGGGGCTATGGCTACACCTTC. Translating gives CASSLGQRGYGYTF.

The V call is TRBV7-4, the J call TRBJ1-1; 7 bases fit TRBD1. V trimming: 0 bases; J trimming: 14 bases; junction bases outside the gene matches: 9. CDR1 SGHVT and CDR2 SQSDAQ come from the germline V gene. The CDR3 covers 13 residues. As DNA, the CDR3 is TGTGCCAGCAGCTTAGCGCCCAGGGGGAAGAGGTTCTTT. Its protein product is CASSLAPRGKRFF.

The rearrangement uses TRBV7-2 and TRBJ2-3, with TRBD2 matching over 11 bases. Per the germline V gene, CDR1 is SGHTA and CDR2 is FQGNSA. The length of the CDR3 is 15 residues. V was clipped by 5 bases and J by 6 bases; unmatched bases: 7. This CDR3 is CASSQGLAAWDTQYF. CDR3 in DNA: TGTGCCAGCAGCCAGGGACTAGCGGCTTGGGATACGCAGTATTTT.

The gene calls are TRBV5-1 and TRBJ2-5; TRBD1 matches at 7 bases. Per the germline V gene, CDR1 is SGHRS and CDR2 is YFSETQ. The V and J ends lost 4 bases and 2 bases, in that order; junction bases with no gene match: 2. CDR3 length: 13 residues. The CDR3 reads CASSPGQQETQYF. CDR3 nucleotides: TGCGCCAGCAGCCCGGGACAGCAAGAGACCCAGTACTTC.

The chain carries TRBV12-3 or TRBV12-4 and TRBJ2-7; the D is unclear. CDR3 size: 13 residues. With 5 bases removed from V and 3 bases from J, the gap between germline ends came to 11 bases. This CDR3 is CASSQMRIYEQYF. CDR3 DNA: TGTGCCAGCAGTCAAATGCGGATCTACGAGCAGTACTTC.

The chain uses TRBV4-1 and TRBJ2-2; a possible D gene is TRBD2 (6 bases). From germline, CDR1 is MGHRA and CDR2 YSYEKL. V lost 4 bases and J lost 7, with 10 bases in between. The CDR3 consists of 13 residues. Written as DNA, the CDR3 is TGCGCCAGCAGCCCCCCGGGGGTCGGGGAGCTGTTTTTT. It yields the protein CASSPPGVGELFF.

V usage is TRBV4-3 and J usage is TRBJ2-3, with TRBD2 matching 12 bases. The V and J ends lost 1 base and 1 base, in that order; junction bases with no gene match: 6. Germline V gives CDR1 LGHNA, CDR2 YSLEER. The CDR3 has 18 amino acids. DNA of the CDR3: TGCGCCAGCAGCCAAGCTCTAGCGGGAGGGCCGGGCACAGATACGCAGTATTTT. This encodes CASSQALAGGPGTDTQYF.